The present T cell receptor (beta chain) was sequenced within a study of blood T cells in healthy people across ages. Whole-study findings and limits: Older individuals had lower TCR beta diversity per million T cells (the decline was roughly linear). Long-lived donors had more naive CD4+ cells and higher diversity than aged donors.

Germline V gene sequence: CDR1 DFQATT, CDR2 SNEGSKA (reference sequence). V lost 0 bases to trimming and J lost 2 bases, with 18 bases between them. The CDR3 runs 17 residues. Donors were systemically healthy Caucasian individuals from Russia aged roughly 6 to 100 years. At least 5.5 micrograms of total RNA were extracted per sample. About this clonotype itself: Its antigen is still unknown.

Primers used in a second PCR of roughly 6 to 11 cycles were a sample-barcoded 5' primer and a J-beta primer mix. TCRdb itself ran the 5' RACE reads through MiXCR, one entry per CDR3 protein. The sample consists of around 1.5 million distinct CDR3 sequences, roughly 45% of them appearing once. Sequencing was done on a sample of blood. V gene TRBV20-1 combines with J gene TRBJ2-3; TRBD2 might be the D (5 bases). This TCR was recovered from a woman between 18 and 30 years old in good health. CDR3 DNA sequence: TGCAGTGCTAGAGAGTCATACGAGCGGCTCCACACAGATACGCAGTATTTT. Translating gives CSARESYERLHTDTQYF.